Below, one TCR beta chain is given with its context. This sample was taken from a study of T cell changes during pregnancy in multiple sclerosis. Germline loops: CDR1 MNHEY, CDR2 SMNVEV (reference sequence). Trimming at V came to 3 bases and at J to 2 bases, leaving 7 bases not matched to a gene. This CDR3 spans 15 amino acids. Clones were read by immunoSEQ multiplex PCR, and TCRdb kept only the in-frame ones, dropping some. The data contain 88,000 or so clones, about 92% of them singletons. The TCR comes from a female donor with multiple sclerosis, enrolled in a pregnancy study. The rearrangement uses TRBV27 and TRBJ2-7; TRBD1 aligns across 7 bases. The sample consisted of peripheral blood, taken before pregnancy. CDR3 sequence (DNA): TGTGCCAGCAGTTTTCTTATGGGACAGACCTACGAGCAGTACTTC. Residues: CASSFLMGQTYEQYF.